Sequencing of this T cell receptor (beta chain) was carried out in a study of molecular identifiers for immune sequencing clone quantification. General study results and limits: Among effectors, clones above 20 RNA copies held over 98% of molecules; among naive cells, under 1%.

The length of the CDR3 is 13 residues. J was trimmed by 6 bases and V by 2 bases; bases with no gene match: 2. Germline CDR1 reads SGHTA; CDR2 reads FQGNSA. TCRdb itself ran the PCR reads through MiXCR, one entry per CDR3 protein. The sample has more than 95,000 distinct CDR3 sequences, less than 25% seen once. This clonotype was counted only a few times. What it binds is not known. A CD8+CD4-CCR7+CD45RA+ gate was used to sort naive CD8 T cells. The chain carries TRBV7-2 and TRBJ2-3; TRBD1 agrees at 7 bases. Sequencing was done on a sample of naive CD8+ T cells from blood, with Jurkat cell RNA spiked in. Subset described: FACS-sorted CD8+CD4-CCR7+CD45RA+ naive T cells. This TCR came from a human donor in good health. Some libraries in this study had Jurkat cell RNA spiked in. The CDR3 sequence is CASSLTGVDTQYF. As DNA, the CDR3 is TGTGCCAGCAGCTTAACAGGGGTTGATACGCAGTATTTT.